This T cell receptor (beta chain) was found in a study of control samples from healthy donors and cancer patients. Trimming shortened V by 2 bases and J by 4 bases, and 11 bases separated the two germline ends. The CDR3 sequence is 15 residues long. Per germline, CDR1 KGHSH and CDR2 LQKENI. Measured with immunoSEQ multiplex PCR; TCRdb has only the in-frame clones, and not every one. Counted here are 190,000 or so clones, 90% to 95% occurring once; the ten biggest clones make up approximately 1.5%. This clonotype originated in a man aged 18 to 29 in good health. The V call is TRBV18, the J call TRBJ1-4; D remains ambiguous. Source material: blood. The CDR3 nucleotides are TGTGCCAGCTCACCAATTAACAGACGTAATGAAAAACTGTTTTTT. It is translated as CASSPINRRNEKLFF.